This T cell receptor beta chain was found in a study of blood T cell repertoires in COVID-19. Study as a whole: Specimens from acute and convalescent COVID-19 originated in the United States, Italy and Spain. T cells, B-cell-depleted T cells, or PBMCs provided the cDNA or gDNA that served as material.

All enrollees were roughly 18 to 95 years old and from 24 US areas. The data were produced by immunoSEQ multiplex PCR, yet TCRdb's version contains in-frame clones alone and is incomplete. The data hold some 530,000 clones, with less than 90% observed a single time. Trimming removed 0 bases at V and 2 bases at J, with 14 bases between. The CDR3 totals 16 residues. Germline values: CDR1 SGHRS, CDR2 YFSETQ. This TCR came from an older woman who had recovered from COVID-19. The source material was PBMCs or T cells enriched from blood (not recorded which). This rearrangement joins TRBV5-1 to TRBJ2-5; D is unresolved. CDR3 coding DNA: TGCGCCAGCAGCTTGGGATCGGCTAGAGATCAAGAGACCCAGTACTTC. Translation gives CASSLGSARDQETQYF.